Presented here are 9 T cell receptor beta chains from one specimen sequenced in a study of identical twins. TCRdb called the 5' RACE reads again in MiXCR, with one record for every CDR3 protein. The sample includes under 900,000 distinct CDR3 sequences, approximately 13% of them seen just once. The data also belong to a second study, concerning yellow fever vaccine responses in identical twins.

The sample comprised PBMCs. The source is a woman aged 18 to 35 in good health.

The gene calls are TRBV11-2 and TRBJ2-6, with no clear D. The germline V and J ends were trimmed by 1 base and 2 bases, with 6 bases remaining between them. CDR1 and CDR2 from the germline V gene are SGHAT and FQNNGV. The CDR3 consists of 15 residues. The CDR3 nucleotides are TGTGCCAGCAGCTTAGCTCGTACTGGGGCCAACGTCCTGACTTTC. Amino acid sequence: CASSLARTGANVLTF.

This clonotype was counted a few times. The V call is TRBV7-9, the J call TRBJ2-1; 13 bases fit TRBD2. CDR3 size: 16 residues. V was pared by 7 bases and J by 9 bases, with 12 bases of the junction left unmatched. CDR1 SEHNR and CDR2 FQNEAQ come from the germline V gene (reference sequence). As DNA, the CDR3 is TGTGCCAGCATGACTAGCGGGAGGAATCGGATTAGTGAGCAGTTCTTC. Translation: CASMTSGRNRISEQFF. The variable domain in full, completed from reference TRBV7-9 and TRBJ2-1, reads DTGVSQNPRHKITKRGQNVTFRCDPISEHNRLYWYRQTLGQGPEFLTYFQNEAQLEKSRLLSDRFSAERPKGSFSTLEIQRTEQGDSAMYLCASMTSGRNRISEQFFGPGTRLTVL.

This clonotype was counted only a few times. The V call is TRBV7-9, the J call TRBJ2-3, with D unresolved. Trimming left V 4 bases short and J 0 bases short, with 14 bases between. Germline CDR1 reads SEHNR; CDR2 reads FQNEAQ (reference sequence). The CDR3 loop spans 16 amino acids. The CDR3 reads CASSSNEHTSTDTQYF. CDR3 sequence (DNA): TGTGCCAGCAGCTCCAACGAACATACTAGCACAGATACGCAGTATTTT. Filled out from reference TRBV7-9 and TRBJ2-3, the complete variable domain reads DTGVSQNPRHKITKRGQNVTFRCDPISEHNRLYWYRQTLGQGPEFLTYFQNEAQLEKSRLLSDRFSAERPKGSFSTLEIQRTEQGDSAMYLCASSSNEHTSTDTQYFGPGTRLTVL.

V gene TRBV7-9 combines with J gene TRBJ2-1; 7 nucleotides line up with TRBD1. V shed 4 bases and J 10 bases; nucleotides not matched to a gene: 10. This CDR3 has 14 amino acids. Germline CDR1 reads SEHNR; CDR2 reads FQNEAQ (reference sequence). The CDR3 coding sequence is TGTGCCAGCAGCTCCCGGGACAGAACCCTAGAGCAGTTCTTC. Its translation: CASSSRDRTLEQFF.

The V and J genes are TRBV12-3 or TRBV12-4 and TRBJ2-7; possible D gene TRBD1, 7 bases. CDR3 size: 16 residues. Trimming stripped 2 bases from V and 4 bases from J, with 18 bases between. The CDR3 sequence is CASSLQGGLTAYEQYF. The CDR3, as DNA: TGTGCCAGCAGTTTACAGGGGGGTTTAACGGCTTACGAGCAGTACTTC.

The chain recombines TRBV5-1 with TRBJ2-7; TRBD1 agrees at 7 bases. This CDR3 contains 15 residues. V lost 0 bases and J lost 2; bases outside the gene matches: 5. Per germline, CDR1 SGHRS and CDR2 YFSETQ. DNA of the CDR3: TGCGCCAGCAGCTTGGGGGGACAGATAACCTACGAGCAGTACTTC. Amino acids: CASSLGGQITYEQYF. Drawing the rest from reference TRBV5-1 and TRBJ2-7, the complete variable domain is KAGVTQTPRYLIKTRGQQVTLSCSPISGHRSVSWYQQTPGQGLQFLFEYFSETQRNKGNFPGRFSGRQFSNSRSEMNVSTLELGDSALYLCASSLGGQITYEQYFGPGTRLTVT.

Many counts were recorded for this clonotype. The chain employs TRBV7-9 and TRBJ2-1; 15 nucleotides match TRBD2. V shed 4 bases and J 6 bases; nucleotides not matched to a gene: 1. CDR1 is SEHNR, CDR2 FQNEAQ, per germline (reference sequence). This CDR3 has 15 residues. The CDR3 loop is CASSWTSGRVNEQFF. CDR3 nucleotide sequence: TGTGCCAGCAGCTGGACTAGCGGGAGGGTCAATGAGCAGTTCTTC.

The V gene is TRBV28, the J gene TRBJ2-7, with D unclear. The CDR3 spans 16 residues. Germline CDR1 reads MDHEN; CDR2 reads SYDVKM. V was trimmed by 5 bases and J by 3 bases, leaving 20 bases between them. CDR3 nucleotides: TGTGCCAGCAGTAACCCAGGTTGGAACTTTGGCTACGAGCAGTACGTC. It is translated as CASSNPGWNFGYEQYV.

The V call is TRBV6-1, the J call TRBJ2-7; 10 nucleotides match TRBD1. Trimming at V came to 0 bases and at J to 3 bases, leaving 5 bases not matched to a gene. Germline V gene sequence: CDR1 MNHNS, CDR2 SASEGT. The CDR3 loop spans 16 amino acids. The DNA of the CDR3 is TGTGCCAGCAGTGAAGCCGGGACAGGGGTGTTCTACGAGCAGTACGTC. Protein: CASSEAGTGVFYEQYV.